The 25 T cell receptor beta chains listed next were all sequenced from one sample in a study of human T cells and chemical hapten exposure. Regarding time point: patch test 3, about 24 weeks after DPC sensitization. The treatment is: therapeutic diphenylcyclopropenone sensitization with weekly scalp DPC. TCRdb re-analysed the RACE reads in MiXCR, keeping a single row per CDR3 protein. This table has roughly 100,000 distinct CDR3 sequences, 30% to 35% appearing once. This specimen consisted of whole blood, obtained in connection with sensitization to the hapten diphenylcyclopropenone (DPC). These receptors all stem from a man in his forties with alopecia areata. Some clones in this sample may be carry-over from other donors' samples.

This clonotype was seen only a few times. The chain employs TRBV25-1 and TRBJ2-3, with D hard to call. CDR3 length: 16 amino acids. Between the trimmed V and J ends, which lost 2 bases and 0 bases, there was a span of 12 bases. CDR1 and CDR2 (germline): MGHDK, SYGVNS. The CDR3 bases are TGTGCCAGCAGTGAAGGGGTGGGCAGTAGCACAGATACGCAGTATTTT. Translating it yields CASSEGVGSSTDTQYF.

The chain combines TRBV28 with TRBJ1-4, with 10 bases fitting TRBD1. The CDR3 covers 15 residues. J gave up 7 bases and V 5 bases, and 7 bases lay outside the gene matches. Germline V gene sequence: CDR1 MDHEN, CDR2 SYDVKM. This CDR3 reads CASSPGQGGSEKLFF. In DNA, the CDR3 is TGTGCCAGCAGTCCTGGACAGGGGGGGAGTGAAAAACTGTTTTTT.

The table lists this clonotype with a few counts. This sequence joins TRBV6-5 and TRBJ2-7; 12 bases are a match to TRBD2. Germline assignment: CDR1 MNHEY and CDR2 SVGAGI. The V gene end was trimmed by 0 bases and the J gene end by 9 bases; junction bases not matched to a gene: 12. The CDR3 is made up of 17 amino acids. The CDR3 DNA sequence: TGTGCCAGCAGTTACTCGAACGGTCTAGCGGGAGGGCTTTCGCAGTACGTC. It yields the protein CASSYSNGLAGGLSQYV.

The chain carries TRBV20-1 and TRBJ2-3, with 11 bases lining up with TRBD1. Germline CDR1 is DFQATT and CDR2 is SNEGSKA (reference sequence). The CDR3 spans 15 residues. Germline trimming cut 6 bases from V and 3 bases from J; bases unmatched to any gene: 8. CDR3 nucleotide sequence: TGCAGTGCAAACCTGGACAGGGGGCTTACAGATACGCAGTATTTT. This sequence encodes CSANLDRGLTDTQYF.

This clonotype occurred a few times. V gene TRBV25-1 combines with J gene TRBJ1-2; tentatively, D is TRBD1 (5 bases). The V and J ends lost 7 bases and 1 base respectively, with 16 bases between them. The CDR3 totals 15 residues. CDR1 and CDR2 from the germline V gene are MGHDK and SYGVNS. This CDR3 is CASKKTGTGNYGYTF. The CDR3 DNA follows: TGTGCCAGCAAGAAAACCGGGACGGGTAACTATGGCTACACCTTC.

The chain carries TRBV10-3 and TRBJ2-7; 7 bases line up with TRBD2. Trimming took 0 bases from V and 7 from J; bases not matched to a gene: 9. The V gene's germline CDR1 is ENHRY and CDR2 SYGVKD. This CDR3 comprises 15 residues. CDR3 in DNA: TGTGCCATCAGTGAGTCGTTAGCGGGCCCACAGGAGCAGTACTTC. Amino acids: CAISESLAGPQEQYF.

This clonotype was picked up a small number of times. The chain combines TRBV5-1 with TRBJ1-1; D is uncertain. The CDR3 runs to 14 residues. Germline V gene data show CDR1 as SGHRS and CDR2 as YFSETQ. Trimming stripped 0 bases from V and 1 base from J, with 7 bases between. Here the CDR3 DNA reads TGCGCCAGCAGCTTGGGTTCCGGGAACACTGAAGCTTTCTTT. Translation gives CASSLGSGNTEAFF.

This clonotype was observed a few times. The chain links TRBV12-3 or TRBV12-4 to TRBJ2-7; maybe TRBD2 (6 bases). Trimming pared 5 bases from V and 4 bases from J, leaving 12 bases between. This CDR3 is 13 amino acids long. The CDR3: CASSNRDSYEQYF. Here the CDR3 DNA reads TGTGCCAGCAGTAACCGGGACTCTTACGAGCAGTACTTC.

The chain uses TRBV6-5 and TRBJ2-7; perhaps TRBD1 as D (6 bases). This CDR3 is 15 amino acids long. From germline, CDR1 is MNHEY and CDR2 SVGAGI. Between the trimmed V and J ends, which lost 3 bases and 0 bases, there was a span of 12 bases. The CDR3 nucleotides read TGTGCCAGCAGTTATACAGGGATCCCCTCCTACGAGCAGTACGTC. Protein: CASSYTGIPSYEQYV.

This chain joins TRBV5-1 and TRBJ2-1; 10 bases match TRBD2. This CDR3 contains 15 residues. V shed 4 bases, J shed 6 bases, and the junction held 7 bases outside the gene matches. CDR1 and CDR2 from the germline V gene are SGHRS and YFSETQ. CDR3 loop: CASSLGAGGFNEQFF. The CDR3, as DNA: TGCGCCAGCAGCCTAGGAGCGGGAGGGTTCAATGAGCAGTTCTTC.

The J gene is TRBJ2-7, the V gene TRBV20-1, with 10 nucleotides matching TRBD1. Germline CDR1 and CDR2: DFQATT and SNEGSKA (reference sequence). The CDR3 sequence is 15 residues long. V shed 3 bases, J shed 11 bases, and the junction held 16 bases outside the gene matches. This chain's CDR3 is CSASSLGDRGGAEYF. CDR3 bases: TGCAGTGCTAGTTCTCTCGGGGACAGGGGAGGTGCAGAGTACTTC.

This chain uses TRBV7-2 with TRBJ2-3; possibly TRBD1 for D (6 bases). The germline V and J ends were trimmed by 5 bases and 3 bases, with 21 bases remaining between them. Germline CDR1 reads SGHTA; CDR2 reads FQGNSA. The CDR3 totals 17 residues. CDR3 residues: CASSPLGAGVVTDTQYF. DNA for the CDR3: TGTGCCAGCAGCCCACTCGGCGCAGGGGTGGTGACAGATACGCAGTATTTT.

CDR3 loop: CASSSMTSGRAFEQFF. The DNA of the CDR3 is TGTGCCAGCAGTTCCATGACTAGCGGGAGGGCCTTTGAGCAGTTCTTC. J is TRBJ2-1 and V is TRBV28; 14 bases line up with TRBD2. There are 16 residues in the CDR3. Trimming cost V 4 bases and J 9 bases; bases outside gene matches: 8. Germline V lookup: CDR1 MDHEN, CDR2 SYDVKM. The whole variable domain, remainder taken from reference TRBV28 and TRBJ2-1, is DVKVTQSSRYLVKRTGEKVFLECVQDMDHENMFWYRQDPGLGLRLIYFSYDVKMKEKGDIPEGYSVSREKKERFSLILESASTNQTSMYLCASSSMTSGRAFEQFFGPGTRLTVL.

The J gene is TRBJ2-3, the V gene TRBV20-1; 11 nucleotides match TRBD2. Germline assignment: CDR1 DFQATT and CDR2 SNEGSKA (reference sequence). The junction had 10 bases not matched to a gene; V was cut back by 0 bases and J by 5 bases. This CDR3 is built from 17 residues. CDR3 sequence (DNA): TGCAGTGCTAGAGATACAGTTAGCGGGAGGGCCAGAGATACGCAGTATTTT. This encodes CSARDTVSGRARDTQYF.

The rearrangement uses TRBV11-2 and TRBJ2-4, with D possibly being TRBD1 or TRBD2 (5 bases each). Deletions cut 5 bases from V and 8 bases from J, with 22 bases between. In germline, CDR1 is SGHAT, CDR2 FQNNGV. There are 16 residues in the CDR3. The CDR3 nucleotides read TGTGCCAGCAGCATAAACCGGGACCCGGCGTTTGACATTCAGTACTTC. This gives the protein CASSINRDPAFDIQYF.

The table lists this clonotype with a few counts. The chain has TRBV4-3 and TRBJ1-1, with D possibly TRBD1 on 6 matching bases. CDR3 length: 15 amino acids. Trimming stripped 0 bases from V and 2 bases from J, with 10 bases between. Germline V gives CDR1 LGHNA, CDR2 YSLEER. The CDR3 reads CASSQDPGANTEAFF. In DNA form, the CDR3 reads TGCGCCAGCAGCCAAGATCCAGGGGCTAACACTGAAGCTTTCTTT.

This chain joins TRBV7-2 and TRBJ2-4; D is uncertain. Trimming removed 2 bases from V and 0 bases from J, with 8 bases in between. Germline CDR1 is SGHTA and CDR2 is FQGNSA. This CDR3 spans 15 amino acids. The chain's CDR3 is CASSLNLIAKNIQYF. CDR3 DNA sequence: TGTGCCAGCAGCTTAAACCTGATAGCCAAAAACATTCAGTACTTC.

There are many counts of this clonotype. This chain connects TRBV29-1 to TRBJ2-1, with D perhaps TRBD1 or TRBD2 (5 bases each). Germline-derived CDR1 and CDR2 are SQVTM and ANQGSEA. The CDR3 loop spans 14 amino acids. The ends were cut back, 6 bases at V and 3 bases at J, with 15 bases in the middle. The CDR3 DNA follows: TGCAGCGTGCCCGGGGCCTGGAACTACAATGAGCAGTTCTTC. It yields the protein CSVPGAWNYNEQFF.

The chain is built from TRBV20-1 and TRBJ2-7; D is unresolved. The V end was cut by 5 bases, the J end by 2 bases, with 4 bases between. Germline assignment: CDR1 DFQATT and CDR2 SNEGSKA (reference sequence). The CDR3 runs to 10 residues. CDR3 sequence reads: CSAGTYEQYF. Here the CDR3 DNA reads TGCAGTGCTGGAACCTACGAGCAGTACTTC.

The genes are TRBV3-1 and TRBJ1-2; D gene unclear. Deletions cut 1 base from V and 6 bases from J, with 6 bases between. Per the germline V gene, CDR1 is LGHDT and CDR2 is YNNKEL (reference sequence). This CDR3 comprises 12 residues. In DNA form, the CDR3 reads TGTGCCAGCAGCCAAGTATGGGATGGCTACACCTTC. This codes for CASSQVWDGYTF.

The V and J genes are TRBV7-6 and TRBJ2-3; TRBD2 agrees at 7 bases. The CDR3 runs to 18 residues. Germline values: CDR1 SGHVS, CDR2 FNYEAQ. J lost 0 bases, V lost 2 bases, and 11 bases had no gene match. As DNA, the CDR3 is TGTGCCAGCAGCTTACGGGGGGTTAGCGGACCTAGCACAGATACGCAGTATTTT. Translating it yields CASSLRGVSGPSTDTQYF.

This clonotype has a handful of counts. The V and J genes are TRBV10-3 and TRBJ1-1, with 7 positions matching TRBD1. The junction had 7 bases not matched to a gene; V was cut back by 4 bases and J by 8 bases. Germline CDR1 reads ENHRY; CDR2 reads SYGVKD. This CDR3 is 13 amino acids long. CDR3 loop: CAISGGRGGEAFF. The CDR3, as DNA: TGTGCCATCAGTGGGGGCAGGGGGGGAGAAGCTTTCTTT.

This chain links TRBV7-3 with TRBJ2-3; D might be TRBD2 (5 bases). The V gene lost 7 bases and the J gene lost 6 bases, with 17 bases spanning the gap. Germline loops: CDR1 SGHTA, CDR2 FQGTGA. The CDR3 is 14 amino acids. In DNA, the CDR3 is TGTGCCAGCACCCTAGGCGGAGGCGCGGATACGCAGTATTTT. As protein: CASTLGGGADTQYF.

The V gene is TRBV9, the J gene TRBJ2-2; TRBD2 matches 9 bases. Germline-derived CDR1 and CDR2 are SGDLS and YYNGEE. CDR3 length: 16 residues. The ends lost 0 bases at V and 5 bases at J; junction bases unmatched: 5. Written as DNA, the CDR3 is TGTGCCAGCAGCGTAGATGCTAGCGGGACGACCGGGGAGCTGTTTTTT. Translation gives CASSVDASGTTGELFF.

The J gene is TRBJ1-6, the V gene TRBV5-1, with 11 bases that match TRBD1. Per germline, CDR1 SGHRS and CDR2 YFSETQ. The CDR3 is made up of 16 amino acids. V trimming: 3 bases; J trimming: 7 bases; junction bases outside the gene matches: 6. CDR3 sequence: CASSSWGQGGNSPLHF. The CDR3 DNA is TGCGCCAGCAGCTCATGGGGACAGGGGGGGAATTCACCCCTCCACTTT.